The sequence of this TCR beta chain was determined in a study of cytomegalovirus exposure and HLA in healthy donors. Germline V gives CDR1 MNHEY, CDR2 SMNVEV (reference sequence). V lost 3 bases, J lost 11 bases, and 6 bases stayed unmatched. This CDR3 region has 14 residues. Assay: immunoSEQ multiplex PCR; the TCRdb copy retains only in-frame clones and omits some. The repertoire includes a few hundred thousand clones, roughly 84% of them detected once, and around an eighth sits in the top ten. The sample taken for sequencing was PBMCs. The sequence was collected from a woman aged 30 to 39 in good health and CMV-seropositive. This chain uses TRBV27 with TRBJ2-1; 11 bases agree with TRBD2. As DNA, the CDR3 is TGTGCCAGCAGTTTCCTTAGCGGGAGGGCCCAGCAGTTCTTC. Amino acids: CASSFLSGRAQQFF.